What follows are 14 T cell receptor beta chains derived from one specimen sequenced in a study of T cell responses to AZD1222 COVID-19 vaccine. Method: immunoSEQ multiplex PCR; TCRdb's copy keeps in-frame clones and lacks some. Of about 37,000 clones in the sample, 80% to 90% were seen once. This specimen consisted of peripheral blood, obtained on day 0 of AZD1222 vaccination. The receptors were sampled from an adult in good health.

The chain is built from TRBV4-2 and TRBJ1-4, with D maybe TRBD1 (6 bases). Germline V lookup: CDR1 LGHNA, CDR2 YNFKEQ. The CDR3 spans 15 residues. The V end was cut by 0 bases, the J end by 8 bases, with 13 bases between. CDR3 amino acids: CASSQDREGGEKLFF. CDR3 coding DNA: TGTGCCAGCAGCCAAGATCGAGAGGGGGGGGAAAAACTGTTTTTT.

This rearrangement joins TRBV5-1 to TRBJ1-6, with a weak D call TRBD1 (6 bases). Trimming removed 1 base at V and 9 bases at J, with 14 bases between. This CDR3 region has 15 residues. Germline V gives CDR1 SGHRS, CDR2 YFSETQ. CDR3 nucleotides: TGCGCCAGCAGCTTGTCACAGGGTGAAGGTTCACCCCTCCACTTT. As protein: CASSLSQGEGSPLHF.

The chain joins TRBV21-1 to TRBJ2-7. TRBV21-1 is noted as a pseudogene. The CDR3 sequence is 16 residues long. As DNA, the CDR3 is TGTGCCAGCAGCAAAGCGTCGGGGCCCTATAACTACGAGCAGTACTTC. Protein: CASSKASGPYNYEQYF.

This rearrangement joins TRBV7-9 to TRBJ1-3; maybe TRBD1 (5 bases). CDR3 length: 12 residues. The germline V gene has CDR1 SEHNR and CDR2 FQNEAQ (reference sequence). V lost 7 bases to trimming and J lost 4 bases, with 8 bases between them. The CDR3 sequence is CASTPGGNTIYF. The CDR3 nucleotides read TGTGCCAGCACGCCAGGGGGAAACACCATATATTTT.

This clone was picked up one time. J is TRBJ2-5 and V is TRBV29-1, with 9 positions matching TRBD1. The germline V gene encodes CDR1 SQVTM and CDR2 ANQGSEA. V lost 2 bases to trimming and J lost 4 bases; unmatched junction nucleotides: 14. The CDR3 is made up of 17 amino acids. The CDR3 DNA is TGCAGCGTTGAATTAAGGAACAGGGGGCGGGGAGTAGAGACCCAGTACTTC. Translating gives CSVELRNRGRGVETQYF.

In nucleotides, the CDR3 is TGTGCCAGCAGCCCTGAATACCTGAGCACAGATACGCAGTATTTT. It translates to CASSPEYLSTDTQYF. This chain uses TRBV7-2 with TRBJ2-3; no clear D. Looked up from germline, CDR1 is SGHTA and CDR2 is FQGNSA. The CDR3 has 15 amino acids. The germline V and J ends were trimmed by 5 bases and 0 bases, with 12 bases remaining between them.

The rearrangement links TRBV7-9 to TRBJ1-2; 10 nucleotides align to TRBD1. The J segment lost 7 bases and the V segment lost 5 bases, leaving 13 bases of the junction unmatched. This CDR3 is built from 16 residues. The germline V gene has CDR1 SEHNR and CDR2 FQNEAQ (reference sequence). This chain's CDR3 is CASSLGTGATRGGYTF. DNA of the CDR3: TGTGCCAGCAGCCTTGGGACAGGGGCGACCAGGGGTGGCTACACCTTC.

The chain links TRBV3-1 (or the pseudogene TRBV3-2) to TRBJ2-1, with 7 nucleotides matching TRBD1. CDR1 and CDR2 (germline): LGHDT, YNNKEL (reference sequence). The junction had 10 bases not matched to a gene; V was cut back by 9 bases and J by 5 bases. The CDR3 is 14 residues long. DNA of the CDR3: TGTGCCAGTAGGGACGGGACAGTTGACAATGAGCAGTTCTTC. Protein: CASRDGTVDNEQFF.

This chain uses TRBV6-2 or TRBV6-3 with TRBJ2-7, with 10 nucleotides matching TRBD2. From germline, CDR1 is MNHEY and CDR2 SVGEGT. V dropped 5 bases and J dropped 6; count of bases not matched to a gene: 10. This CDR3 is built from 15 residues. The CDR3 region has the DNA TGTGCCAGCAGTACGCCCAGCGGGGGGGCGCGCGAGCAGTACTTC. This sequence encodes CASSTPSGGAREQYF.

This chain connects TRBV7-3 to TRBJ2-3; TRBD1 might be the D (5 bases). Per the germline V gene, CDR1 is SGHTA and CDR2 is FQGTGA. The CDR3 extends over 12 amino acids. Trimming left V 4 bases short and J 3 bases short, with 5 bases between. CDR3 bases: TGTGCCAGCAGCTCAGGGACAGATACGCAGTATTTT. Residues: CASSSGTDTQYF. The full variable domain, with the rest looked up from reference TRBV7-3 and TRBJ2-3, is GAGVSQTPSNKVTEKGKYVELRCDPISGHTALYWYRQSLGQGPEFLIYFQGTGAADDSGLPNDRFFAVRPEGSVSTLKIQRTERGDSAVYLCASSSGTDTQYFGPGTRLTVL.

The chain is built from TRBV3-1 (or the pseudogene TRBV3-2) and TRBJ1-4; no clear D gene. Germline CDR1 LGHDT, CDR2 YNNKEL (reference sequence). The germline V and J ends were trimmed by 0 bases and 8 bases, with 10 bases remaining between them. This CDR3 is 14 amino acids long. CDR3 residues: CASSQEGSGEKLFF. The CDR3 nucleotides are TGTGCCAGCAGCCAAGAAGGGTCGGGGGAAAAACTGTTTTTT.

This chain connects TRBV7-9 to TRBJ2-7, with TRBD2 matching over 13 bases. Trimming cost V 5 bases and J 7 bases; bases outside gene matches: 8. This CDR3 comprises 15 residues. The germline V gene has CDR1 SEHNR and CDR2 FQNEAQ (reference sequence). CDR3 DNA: TGTGCCAGCAGCCCCCGGACTAGCGGGAGCTGGGAGCAGTACTTC. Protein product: CASSPRTSGSWEQYF. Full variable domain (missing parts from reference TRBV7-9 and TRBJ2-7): DTGVSQNPRHKITKRGQNVTFRCDPISEHNRLYWYRQTLGQGPEFLTYFQNEAQLEKSRLLSDRFSAERPKGSFSTLEIQRTEQGDSAMYLCASSPRTSGSWEQYFGPGTRLTVT.

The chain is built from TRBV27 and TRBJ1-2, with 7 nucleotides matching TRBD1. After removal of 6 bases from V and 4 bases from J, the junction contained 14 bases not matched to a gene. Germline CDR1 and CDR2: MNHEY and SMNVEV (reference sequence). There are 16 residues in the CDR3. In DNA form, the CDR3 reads TGTGCCAGCAGCCGGGGGACAGTCCGGGAAGCCTATGGCTACACCTTC. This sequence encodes CASSRGTVREAYGYTF.

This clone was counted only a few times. The CDR3 sequence: CASSDGGTHEQYF. The CDR3 coding sequence is TGCGCCAGCAGTGACGGCGGGACCCACGAGCAGTACTTC. This chain connects TRBV10-1 to TRBJ2-7; tentative D call: TRBD2 (6 bases). This CDR3 spans 13 amino acids. Deletions cut 3 bases from V and 5 bases from J, with 11 bases between. Germline assignment: CDR1 WNHNN and CDR2 SYGVQD (reference sequence).